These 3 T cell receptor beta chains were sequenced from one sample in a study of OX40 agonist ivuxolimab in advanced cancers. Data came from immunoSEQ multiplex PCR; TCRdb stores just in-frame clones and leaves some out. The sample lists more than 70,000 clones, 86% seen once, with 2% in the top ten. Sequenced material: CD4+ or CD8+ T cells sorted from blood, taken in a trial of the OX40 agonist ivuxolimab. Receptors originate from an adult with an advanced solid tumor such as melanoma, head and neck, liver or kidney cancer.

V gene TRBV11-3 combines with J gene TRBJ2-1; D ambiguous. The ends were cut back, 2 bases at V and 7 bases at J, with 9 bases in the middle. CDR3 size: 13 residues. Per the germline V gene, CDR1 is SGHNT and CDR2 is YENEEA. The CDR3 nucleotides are TGTGCCAGCAGCTTATCGACCCTAAATGAGCAGTTCTTC. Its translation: CASSLSTLNEQFF.

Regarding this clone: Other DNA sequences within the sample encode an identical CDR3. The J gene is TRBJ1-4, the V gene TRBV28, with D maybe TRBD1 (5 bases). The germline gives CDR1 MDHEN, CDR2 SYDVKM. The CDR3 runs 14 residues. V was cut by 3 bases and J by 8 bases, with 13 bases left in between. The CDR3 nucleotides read TGTGCCAGCAGTTTGCGGCAGGGCTGGGAAAAACTGTTTTTT. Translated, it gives CASSLRQGWEKLFF.

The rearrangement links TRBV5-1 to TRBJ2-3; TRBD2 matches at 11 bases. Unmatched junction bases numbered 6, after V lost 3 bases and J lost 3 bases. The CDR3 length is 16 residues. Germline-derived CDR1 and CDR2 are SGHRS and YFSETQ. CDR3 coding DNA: TGCGCCAGCAGCTCCACTAGCGGGGGAGGTACAGATACGCAGTATTTT. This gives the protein CASSSTSGGGTDTQYF.